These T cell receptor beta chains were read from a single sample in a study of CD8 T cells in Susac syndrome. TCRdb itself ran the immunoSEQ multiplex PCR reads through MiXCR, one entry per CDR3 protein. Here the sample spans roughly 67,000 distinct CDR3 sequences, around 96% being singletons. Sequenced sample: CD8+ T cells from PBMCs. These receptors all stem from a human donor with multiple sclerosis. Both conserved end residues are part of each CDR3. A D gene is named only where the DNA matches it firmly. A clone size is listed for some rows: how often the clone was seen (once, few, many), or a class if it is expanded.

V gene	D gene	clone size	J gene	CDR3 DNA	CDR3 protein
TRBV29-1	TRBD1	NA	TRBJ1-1	TGCAGCGACCGACAGGGAAAGAACACTGAAGCTTTCTTT	CSDRQGKNTEAFF
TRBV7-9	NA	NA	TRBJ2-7	TGTGCCAGCAGCCCAACCGGAAACTCCTACGAGCAGTACTTC	CASSPTGNSYEQYF
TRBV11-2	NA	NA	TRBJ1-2	TGTGCCAGCAGCTTTAGGTCGACGGGAGGCTACACCTTC	CASSFRSTGGYTF
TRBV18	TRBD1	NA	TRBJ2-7	TGTGCCAGCTCACCTACGACGGACAGGGGCTACGAGCAGTACTTC	CASSPTTDRGYEQYF
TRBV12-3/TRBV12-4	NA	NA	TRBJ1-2	TGTGCCAGCAGTTCCCCGGACGGGGCGGGCTACACCTTC	CASSSPDGAGYTF
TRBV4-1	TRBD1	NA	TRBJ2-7	TGCGCCAGCAGCCAAGCGGGACAGATCCGCGAGCAGTACTTC	CASSQAGQIREQYF
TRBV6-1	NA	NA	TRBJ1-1	TGTGCCAGCATTTTCGTAGACGGGACAGAAGCTTTCTTT	CASIFVDGTEAFF
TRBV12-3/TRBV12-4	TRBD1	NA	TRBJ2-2	TGTGCCAGCAGTGGACAGGGACAGGGGGCGGGAGGTGACACCGGGGAGCTGTTTTTT	CASSGQGQGAGGDTGELFF
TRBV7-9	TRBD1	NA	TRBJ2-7	TGTGCCAGCAGCCTGACAGGGGCGGCCTACGAGCAGTACTTC	CASSLTGAAYEQYF
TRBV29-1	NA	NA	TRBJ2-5	TGCAGCGTTCAGGCCCTAGGACGGGGAGAGACCCAGTACTTC	CSVQALGRGETQYF
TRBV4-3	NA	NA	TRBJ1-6	TGCGCCAGCAGCCCAGATTCCCCGGAGAAGAATTCACCCCTCCACTTT	CASSPDSPEKNSPLHF
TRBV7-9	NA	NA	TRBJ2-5	TGTGCCAGCCGCTCAGGGGAGACCCAGTACTTC	CASRSGETQYF
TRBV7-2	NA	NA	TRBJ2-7	TGTGCCAGCAGCTCCGCTGGGCCCTACGAGCAGTACTTC	CASSSAGPYEQYF
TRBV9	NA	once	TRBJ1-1	TGTGCCAGCAGCGTAGGGGGGGCGACTTCAGCTTTCTTT	CASSVGGATSAFF
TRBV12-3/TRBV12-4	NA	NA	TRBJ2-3	TGTGCCAGCAGTTTAGTTCCGAAAGATACGCAGTATTTT	CASSLVPKDTQYF
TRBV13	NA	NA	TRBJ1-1	TGTGCCAGCAGCTTATGGGACGGGCCTGAAGCTTTCTTT	CASSLWDGPEAFF
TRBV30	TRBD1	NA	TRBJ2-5	TGTGCCTGGAGTGGACAGGGTTTGGAGACCCAGTACTTC	CAWSGQGLETQYF
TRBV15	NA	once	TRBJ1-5	TGTGCCACCAGCAGAGATCGGGCTTTAAGCAATCAGCCCCAGCATTTT	CATSRDRALSNQPQHF
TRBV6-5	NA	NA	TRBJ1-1	TGTGCCAGCCGCGTTGTCGGGGGTGGGGACACTGAAGCTTTCTTT	CASRVVGGGDTEAFF
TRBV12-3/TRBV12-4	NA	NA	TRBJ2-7	TGTGCCAGCAGTTTGCAGGGCGACTCCTACGAGCAGTACTTC	CASSLQGDSYEQYF
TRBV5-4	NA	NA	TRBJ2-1	TGTGCCAGCAGCTCAGGGACATGGGCTAGTGATGAGCAGTTCTTC	CASSSGTWASDEQFF
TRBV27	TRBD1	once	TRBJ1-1	TGTGCCAGCAGTTTATCCACCTCCGAGGGACAGCAGAGGACTGAAGCTTTCTTT	CASSLSTSEGQQRTEAFF
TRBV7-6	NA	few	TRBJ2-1	TGTGCTAGCAGCCTGAGCCCGGGGGCAGGGGAAGATGAGCAGTTCTTC	CASSLSPGAGEDEQFF
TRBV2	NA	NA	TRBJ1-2	TGTGCCAGCAGTGAAGCCCCGCCGGCCGCGAGCTATGGCTACACCTTC	CASSEAPPAASYGYTF
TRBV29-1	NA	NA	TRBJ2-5	TGCAGCGTTATCGAAGGGAGTCGGGCACTGAGCAAGGAGACCCAGTACTTC	CSVIEGSRALSKETQYF
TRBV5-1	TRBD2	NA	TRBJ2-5	TGCGCCAGCAGCTTGGCCTTTCAGCGGGAGTTCTCGGAGACCCAGTACTTC	CASSLAFQREFSETQYF
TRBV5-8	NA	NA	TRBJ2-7	TGTGCCAGCAGCCCAGAGACAGGAACAATCTCCTACGAGCAGTACTTC	CASSPETGTISYEQYF
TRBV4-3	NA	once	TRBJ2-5	TGCGCCAGCAGCCCCCTGGGGTACCAAGAGACCCAGTACTTC	CASSPLGYQETQYF
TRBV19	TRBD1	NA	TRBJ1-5	TGTGCCAGTAGTAAAGCCGGGACAGGGCTCAATCAGCCCCAGCATTTT	CASSKAGTGLNQPQHF
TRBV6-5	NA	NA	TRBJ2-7	TGTGCCAGCAGTTACTCGGGCGAGGCGGGGCTTCCCTACGAGCAGTACTTC	CASSYSGEAGLPYEQYF
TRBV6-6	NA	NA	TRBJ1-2	TGTGCCAGCAATCCCGGGGAGGAGGGCCCCTATGGCTACACCTTC	CASNPGEEGPYGYTF
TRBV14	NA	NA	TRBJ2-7	TGTGCCAGCAGCCAAGGCCTACCCAACGAGCAGTACTTC	CASSQGLPNEQYF
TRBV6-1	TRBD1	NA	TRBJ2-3	TGTGCCAGCAGCCTCCGACAGGGGAGCACAGATACGCAGTATTTT	CASSLRQGSTDTQYF
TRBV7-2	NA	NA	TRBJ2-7	TGTGCCAGCAGCTTAGACTACGAGGAGCAGTACTTC	CASSLDYEEQYF
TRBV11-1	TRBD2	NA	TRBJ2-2	TGTGCCAGCAGCCTAACCAGACTAGCGGGAGCCCTTATTTCGAACACCGGGGAGCTGTTTTTT	CASSLTRLAGALISNTGELFF
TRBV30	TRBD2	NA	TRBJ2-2	TGTGCCTGGAGGGCTAGCGGGGGTCAACCGAACACCGGGGAGCTGTTTTTT	CAWRASGGQPNTGELFF
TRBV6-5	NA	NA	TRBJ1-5	TGTGCCAGCAGTTACGGGGGAAGCAATCAGCCCCAGCATTTT	CASSYGGSNQPQHF
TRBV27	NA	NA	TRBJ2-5	TGTGCCAGCAGTTTGGGACGAGGCGAGACCCAGTACTTC	CASSLGRGETQYF